The rows below give T cell receptor beta chains drawn from one sample of a study of blood T cell repertoires in COVID-19. Using immunoSEQ multiplex PCR, the repertoire was profiled, and TCRdb retains in-frame clones only, with some absent. There are 95,000 to 150,000 clones in the sample; roughly 90% occur only once, and 0.95% to 1.5% lies in the top ten. Specimen: peripheral blood. The receptors come from a woman older than 75 with acute or convalescent COVID-19. Both conserved end residues are part of each CDR3. The D gene is left open where the match is weak. A row's size may be missing; if present it is once, few, many or a size class.

>.|15|TRBJ1-6|TRBV5-1|TRBD1
TGCGCCAGCAGCTTAGACAGGGGGCGGGGTTCACCCCTCCACTTT
CASSLDRGRGSPLHF
>once|15|TRBJ1-5|TRBV18|TRBD1
TGTGCCAGCTCAGCCGGGACAGGGGCGGATCAGCCCCAGCATTTT
CASSAGTGADQPQHF
>few|11|TRBJ2-2|TRBV12-5|.
TGTGCTAGTGCCTACACCGGGGAGCTGTTTTTT
CASAYTGELFF
>.|16|TRBJ2-5|TRBV19|.
TGTGCCAGTAGTATACCCTCGGGCGAGGGCCAAGAGACCCAGTACTTC
CASSIPSGEGQETQYF
>.|14|TRBJ2-3|TRBV10-3|.
TGTGCCATCACGGAGGGGAGCGGCACAGATACGCAGTATTTT
CAITEGSGTDTQYF
>.|15|TRBJ2-3|TRBV14|TRBD2
TGTGCCAGCAGCCAACAGCGGGGGGGCTCGGATACGCAGTATTTT
CASSQQRGGSDTQYF
>once|12|TRBJ2-7|TRBV6-2/TRBV6-3|.
TGTGCCAGCAGCCCATGGGGGCCGGAGCAGTACTTC
CASSPWGPEQYF
>.|14|TRBJ2-1|TRBV20-1|TRBD2
TGCAGTGCTAGTACTAGCGGGATCGGCAATGAGCAGTTCTTC
CSASTSGIGNEQFF
>.|13|TRBJ1-2|TRBV5-8|TRBD1
TGTGCCAGCAGTTCAGGGGGGATCTATGGCTACACCTTC
CASSSGGIYGYTF
>.|17|TRBJ1-5|TRBV4-1|TRBD1
TGCGCCAGCAGCCAAGATGGGGACAGATATAGCAATCAGCCCCAGCATTTT
CASSQDGDRYSNQPQHF
>.|16|TRBJ2-2|TRBV5-1|.
TGCGCCAGCAGGGAAGGACAGCGCCTTAACACCGGGGAGCTGTTTTTT
CASREGQRLNTGELFF
>once|15|TRBJ1-5|TRBV5-5|.
TGTGCCAGCAGCTTGTCGGGCGGGGGCAATCAGCCCCAGCATTTT
CASSLSGGGNQPQHF
>.|14|TRBJ2-7|TRBV7-2|TRBD1
TGTGCCAGCAGCGTACAGGGGTTTCCCTACGAGCAGTACTTC
CASSVQGFPYEQYF
>.|17|TRBJ2-1|TRBV24-1|TRBD2
TGTGCCACCAGTGATACAATAGCGGGAAGCTCCTACAATGAGCAGTTCTTC
CATSDTIAGSSYNEQFF
>.|15|TRBJ2-1|TRBV24-1|.
TGTGCCACCAGTGACCCAACTAGCTCCTACAATGAGCAGTTCTTC
CATSDPTSSYNEQFF
>once|13|TRBJ1-2|TRBV6-7|.
TGTGCCAGCAGGGAAACAGCTAACTATGGCTACACCTTC
CASRETANYGYTF
>.|13|TRBJ2-5|TRBV5-1|.
TGCGCCAGCAGACGTGGACTACAAGAGACCCAGTACTTC
CASRRGLQETQYF
>.|17|TRBJ2-1|TRBV19|.
TGTGCCAGTAGGTTCAGGGGAGCAAAGAGCTCCTACAATGAGCAGTTCTTC
CASRFRGAKSSYNEQFF
>.|14|TRBJ2-5|TRBV11-1|TRBD2
TGTGCCAGCAGCTTTCGGGGGGGTAAAGAGACCCAGTACTTC
CASSFRGGKETQYF
>.|14|TRBJ2-3|TRBV6-5|TRBD2
TGTGCCAGCAGAATTAGCGGGGGGTCAGATACGCAGTATTTT
CASRISGGSDTQYF
>.|15|TRBJ1-3|TRBV28|.
TGTGCCAGCGCCCAGGAGGTTTACTCTGGAAACACCATATATTTT
CASAQEVYSGNTIYF
>.|13|TRBJ1-6|TRBV7-3|.
TGTGCCAGCAGCTCCTATTTAGCATCACCCCTCCACTTT
CASSSYLASPLHF
>.|12|TRBJ1-5|TRBV7-9|.
TGTGCCAGCAGCCTTCGGGATCAGCCCCAGCATTTT
CASSLRDQPQHF
>.|15|TRBJ1-6|TRBV9|.
TGTGCCAGCAGCGTAGTGGGAGGGCCTAATTCACCCCTCCACTTT
CASSVVGGPNSPLHF
>.|17|TRBJ2-6|TRBV21-1|.
TGTGCCAGCAGCAAAGCGGCGGAAAGCTCTGGGGCCAACGTCCTGACTTTC
CASSKAAESSGANVLTF
>.|13|TRBJ2-1|TRBV4-2|.
TGTGCCAGCAGCCCTATGAGGAACAATGAGCAGTTCTTC
CASSPMRNNEQFF
>.|13|TRBJ2-7|TRBV6-1|.
TGTGCCAGCAGTGAAGGTGGGACACCATGGGCATACTTC
CASSEGGTPWAYF
>.|14|TRBJ2-3|TRBV5-1|.
TGCGCCAGCAGCTTGGCTGAGGGAACAGATACGCAGTATTTT
CASSLAEGTDTQYF
>once|16|TRBJ2-7|TRBV7-9|TRBD2
TGTGCCAGCAGCCCAAGTCGGGGGACTAGCTTTTACGAGCAGTACTTC
CASSPSRGTSFYEQYF
>.|13|TRBJ2-5|TRBV29-1|TRBD2
TGCAGCGCCCGACGGGGGGGCGTTGAGACCCAGTACTTC
CSARRGGVETQYF
>.|12|TRBJ2-4|TRBV5-6|.
TGTGCCAGCAGCTTGGCCGAGGACATTCAGTACTTC
CASSLAEDIQYF
>.|16|TRBJ2-6|TRBV5-1|TRBD1
TGCGCCAGCAGCAAGGACAGGGCGCCTGGGGCCAACGTCCTGACTTTC
CASSKDRAPGANVLTF
>.|14|TRBJ1-2|TRBV6-5|.
TGTGCCAGCAGTTATGTACAGGGAATCGATGGCTACACCTTC
CASSYVQGIDGYTF